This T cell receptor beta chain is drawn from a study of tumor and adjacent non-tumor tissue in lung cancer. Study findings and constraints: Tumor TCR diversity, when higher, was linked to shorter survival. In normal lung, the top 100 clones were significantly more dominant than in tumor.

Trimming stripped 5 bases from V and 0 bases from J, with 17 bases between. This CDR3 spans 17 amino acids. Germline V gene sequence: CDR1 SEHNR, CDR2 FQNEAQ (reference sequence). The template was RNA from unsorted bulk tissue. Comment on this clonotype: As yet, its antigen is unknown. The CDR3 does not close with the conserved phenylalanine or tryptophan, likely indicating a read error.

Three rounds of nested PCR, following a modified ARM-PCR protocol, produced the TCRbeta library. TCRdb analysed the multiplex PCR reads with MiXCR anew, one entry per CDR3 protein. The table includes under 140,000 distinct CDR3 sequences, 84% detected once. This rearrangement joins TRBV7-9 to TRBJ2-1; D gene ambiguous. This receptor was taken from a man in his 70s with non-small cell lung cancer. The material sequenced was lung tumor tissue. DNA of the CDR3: TGTGCCAGCAGCGAAGACCAGCATCTTTACTCCTACAATGAGCAGTTCTCC. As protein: CASSEDQHLYSYNEQFS.